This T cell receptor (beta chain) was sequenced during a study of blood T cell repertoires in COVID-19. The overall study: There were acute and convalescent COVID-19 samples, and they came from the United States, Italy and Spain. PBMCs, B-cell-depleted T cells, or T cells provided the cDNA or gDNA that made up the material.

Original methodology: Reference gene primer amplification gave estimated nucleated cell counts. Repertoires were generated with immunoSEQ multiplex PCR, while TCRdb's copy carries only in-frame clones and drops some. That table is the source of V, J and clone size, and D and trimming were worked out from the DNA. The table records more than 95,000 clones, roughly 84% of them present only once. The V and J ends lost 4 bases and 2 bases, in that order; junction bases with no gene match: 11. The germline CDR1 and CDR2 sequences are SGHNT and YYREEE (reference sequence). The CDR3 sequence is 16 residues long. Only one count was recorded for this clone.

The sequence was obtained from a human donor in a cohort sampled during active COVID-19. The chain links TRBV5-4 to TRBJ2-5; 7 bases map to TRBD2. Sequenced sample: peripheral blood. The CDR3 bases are TGTGCCAGCAGCCCGATCGACCCGGGACTACAAGAGACCCAGTACTTC. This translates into CASSPIDPGLQETQYF.